The 16 T cell receptor beta chains in this list originate from one sample, sequenced in a study of T-cell memory formation after mild COVID-19. TCRdb independently ran MiXCR on the 5' RACE reads; one entry per CDR3 protein. Among about 540,000 distinct CDR3 sequences listed, roughly 20% were seen once. Source material: PBMCs or a T cell subset sorted from them (not recorded which). These receptors originate from an adult woman who had mild COVID-19 (a few samples of this study predate the infection). Cell type and time point are not known.

The chain combines TRBV7-2 with TRBJ2-1; 11 nucleotides align to TRBD2. The CDR3 is 16 amino acids. V lost 3 bases and J lost 9; bases outside the gene matches: 10. Germline values: CDR1 SGHTA, CDR2 FQGNSA. The CDR3, as DNA: TGTGCCAGCAGCTTTAGACTAGCGGGATCGGAGGGTGAGCAGTTCTTC. Its translation: CASSFRLAGSEGEQFF.

This rearrangement joins TRBV12-3 or TRBV12-4 to TRBJ2-1; D gene uncertain. V was pared by 6 bases and J by 7 bases, with 7 bases between. This CDR3 has 11 residues. The CDR3 DNA is TGTGCCAGCAGCCGCGCGAATGAGCAGTTCTTC. It translates to CASSRANEQFF.

The rearrangement links TRBV24-1 to TRBJ1-5; 7 bases align to TRBD1. The CDR3 length is 18 residues. J lost 6 bases, V lost 6 bases, and 19 bases had no gene match. Germline-derived CDR1 and CDR2 are KGHDR and SFDVKD. The CDR3 DNA is TGTGCCACCAGTTTTGGGGGGGGGACAGACCCGGCGGGTCAGCCCCAGCATTTT. The encoded protein is CATSFGGGTDPAGQPQHF.

This clonotype showed up many times. In nucleotides, the CDR3 is TGTGCCAGCAGCTCGGGACTCTTGAATGAGCAGTTCTTC. This translates into CASSSGLLNEQFF. The chain couples TRBV7-9 to TRBJ2-1, with a weak D call TRBD2 (6 bases). The CDR3 contains 13 residues. From germline, CDR1 is SEHNR and CDR2 FQNEAQ (reference sequence). The V end was cut by 4 bases, the J end by 7 bases, with 11 bases between.

The CDR3 DNA sequence: TGTGCCAGCAGCCCACAACCGACAGTGAACACTGAAGCTTTCTTT. Protein product: CASSPQPTVNTEAFF. The V gene is TRBV7-6, the J gene TRBJ1-1, with a possible D match to TRBD1 (5 bases). The V gene's germline CDR1 is SGHVS and CDR2 FNYEAQ. V was pared by 5 bases and J by 0 bases, with 13 bases between. This CDR3 is 15 amino acids long. Supplemented by reference TRBV7-6 and TRBJ1-1, the full variable domain reads GAGVSQSPRYKVTKRGQDVALRCDPISGHVSLYWYRQALGQGPEFLTYFNYEAQQDKSGLPNDRFSAERPEGSISTLTIQRTEQRDSAMYRCASSPQPTVNTEAFFGQGTRLTVV.

The rearrangement uses TRBV3-1 and TRBJ1-1; TRBD1 might be the D (5 bases). The length of the CDR3 is 15 residues. Germline V gene data show CDR1 as LGHDT and CDR2 as YNNKEL (reference sequence). Trimming left V 0 bases short and J 0 bases short, with 8 bases between. The CDR3 coding sequence is TGTGCCAGCAGCCAAGATAGCAGGGTGAACACTGAAGCTTTCTTT. This sequence encodes CASSQDSRVNTEAFF.

This clonotype showed up just once. The V call is TRBV30, the J call TRBJ1-1; TRBD1 matches 8 bases. CDR3 length: 14 residues. Germline lookup yields CDR1 GTSNPN and CDR2 SVGIG (reference sequence). With 2 bases clipped from V and 0 bases from J, the junction kept 2 bases outside the gene matches. The CDR3 loop is CAWSWTGLNTEAFF. Here the CDR3 DNA reads TGTGCCTGGAGTTGGACAGGGCTGAACACTGAAGCTTTCTTT. Full variable domain (missing parts from reference TRBV30 and TRBJ1-1): SQTIHQWPATLVQPVGSPLSLECTVEGTSNPNLYWYRQAAGRGLQLLFYSVGIGQISSEVPQNLSASRPQDRQFILSSKKLLLSDSGFYLCAWSWTGLNTEAFFGQGTRLTVV.

This clonotype appeared a few times. This sequence joins TRBV5-1 and TRBJ2-5; TRBD2 aligns across 7 bases. The V and J ends lost 4 bases and 5 bases, in that order; junction bases with no gene match: 11. This CDR3 spans 15 amino acids. CDR1 SGHRS and CDR2 YFSETQ come from the germline V gene. The CDR3 here is CASSPGDYPIETQYF. The CDR3 DNA sequence: TGCGCCAGCAGCCCCGGGGACTACCCCATCGAGACCCAGTACTTC.

In its sample, this clonotype was seen a few times. The rearrangement joins TRBV12-3 or TRBV12-4 to TRBJ2-1; tentatively, D is TRBD2 (5 bases). V was trimmed by 3 bases and J by 3 bases, leaving 12 bases between them. There are 15 residues in the CDR3. The CDR3, as DNA: TGTGCCAGCAGTTTCAGCGGTTCTGGCTACAATGAGCAGTTCTTC. This codes for CASSFSGSGYNEQFF.

This chain links TRBV7-6 with TRBJ1-4; a weak D match, TRBD1 (6 bases). The V and J ends lost 5 bases and 1 base respectively, with 11 bases between them. The germline CDR1 and CDR2 sequences are SGHVS and FNYEAQ. The CDR3 extends over 15 amino acids. Here the CDR3 reads CASSKGTQTNEKLFF. The CDR3 DNA follows: TGTGCCAGCAGCAAGGGGACACAAACTAATGAAAAACTGTTTTTT.

In its sample, this clonotype was seen a few times. The rearrangement uses TRBV7-9 and TRBJ1-5; TRBD1 is a possible D gene (6 bases). Trimming stripped 5 bases from V and 3 bases from J, with 17 bases between. The germline CDR1 and CDR2 sequences are SEHNR and FQNEAQ (reference sequence). The CDR3 spans 16 residues. The CDR3 coding sequence is TGTGCCAGCAGCCCGTCGGACAGAGCAATCAATCAGCCCCAGCATTTT. This translates into CASSPSDRAINQPQHF.

The chain carries TRBV11-2 and TRBJ2-2; D might be TRBD1 (6 bases). This CDR3 has 19 amino acids. With 4 bases removed from V and 5 bases from J, the gap between germline ends came to 26 bases. Germline V gives CDR1 SGHAT, CDR2 FQNNGV. The CDR3 spells CASSWIRGGSSRRTGELFF. CDR3 sequence (DNA): TGTGCCAGCAGCTGGATTAGAGGGGGTAGCTCAAGAAGGACCGGGGAGCTGTTTTTT.

This clonotype was seen a few times. The V call is TRBV25-1, the J call TRBJ2-3, with D uncertain. V lost 4 bases and J 3 bases, leaving 11 bases between the germline ends. CDR1 and CDR2 from the germline V gene are MGHDK and SYGVNS. The CDR3 spans 14 residues. CDR3 sequence reads: CASSGITATDTQYF. The CDR3 region has the DNA TGTGCCAGCAGTGGAATAACGGCGACAGATACGCAGTATTTT. The entire variable domain, with the rest obtained from reference TRBV25-1 and TRBJ2-3, is as follows: EADIYQTPRYLVIGTGKKITLECSQTMGHDKMYWYQQDPGMELHLIHYSYGVNSTEKGDLSSESTVSRIRTEHFPLTLESARPSHTSQYLCASSGITATDTQYFGPGTRLTVL.

The rearrangement joins TRBV5-1 to TRBJ2-4, with D perhaps given as TRBD1 or TRBD2 (5 bases each). The CDR3 is made up of 17 amino acids. Trimming took 4 bases from V and 3 from J, leaving 20 bases between them. Germline CDR1 is SGHRS and CDR2 is YFSETQ. CDR3 amino acids: CASSGGAALAGKNIQYF. CDR3 nucleotides: TGCGCCAGCAGCGGGGGTGCAGCTCTAGCAGGCAAAAACATTCAGTACTTC.

In this sample, this clonotype turned up a few times. The rearrangement joins TRBV18 to TRBJ2-7; 11 nucleotides line up with TRBD2. Germline V lookup: CDR1 KGHSH, CDR2 LQKENI. The trim removed 2 bases at V and 2 bases at J, leaving 5 bases unmatched. The CDR3 runs 16 residues. The CDR3 sequence is CASSPRTSGGTYEQYF. The CDR3 DNA reads as TGTGCCAGCTCACCAAGAACTAGCGGGGGTACCTACGAGCAGTACTTC. Supplemented by reference TRBV18 and TRBJ2-7, the full variable domain reads NAGVMQNPRHLVRRRGQEARLRCSPMKGHSHVYWYRQLPEEGLKFMVYLQKENIIDESGMPKERFSAEFPKEGPSILRIQQVVRGDSAAYFCASSPRTSGGTYEQYFGPGTRLTVT.

The V gene is TRBV12-3 or TRBV12-4, the J gene TRBJ2-2; D perhaps matches TRBD2 (5 bases). This CDR3 is 14 amino acids long. Trimming cost V 0 bases and J 6 bases, with 8 bases left between them. DNA for the CDR3: TGTGCCAGCAGTTTAGCGCCTAGCCCCGGGGAGCTGTTTTTT. It encodes CASSLAPSPGELFF.